Below are 27 T cell receptor beta chains sequenced from a single sample in a study of blood T cell repertoires in COVID-19. The protocol was immunoSEQ multiplex PCR, while the TCRdb copy is restricted to in-frame clones and leaves out a portion. There are 250,000 to 350,000 clones in the sample; 84% occur only once, and over 1.3% lies in the top ten. What was sequenced was peripheral blood. These receptors originate from a human donor with COVID-19, enrolled during active disease. The donor label of this sample is uncertain.

The chain uses TRBV5-6 and TRBJ1-1; 8 bases are shared with TRBD1. Germline trimming cut 0 bases from V and 7 bases from J; bases unmatched to any gene: 5. CDR1 is SGHDT and CDR2 is YYEEEE in the germline V gene. The CDR3 contains 14 residues. CDR3: CASSLGQGASEAFF. CDR3 DNA: TGTGCCAGCAGCTTGGGGCAGGGGGCAAGTGAAGCTTTCTTT.

This chain uses TRBV11-3 with TRBJ2-3; tentative D call: TRBD2 (6 bases). Germline values: CDR1 SGHNT, CDR2 YENEEA. The CDR3 is made up of 16 amino acids. With 5 bases removed from V and 4 bases from J, the gap between germline ends came to 19 bases. The CDR3 reads CASSLHGDSGADTQYF. CDR3 coding DNA: TGTGCCAGCAGCCTTCATGGGGACTCCGGCGCAGATACGCAGTATTTT.

The chain joins TRBV3-1 (or the pseudogene TRBV3-2) to TRBJ2-7; 10 nucleotides line up with TRBD2. CDR3 length: 15 amino acids. V gave up 2 bases and J gave up 6 bases; unmatched junction bases: 7. The germline V gene has CDR1 LGHDT and CDR2 YNNKEL (reference sequence). The CDR3 is CASSQLWASGSEQYF. The CDR3, as DNA: TGTGCCAGCAGCCAATTGTGGGCTAGCGGGAGCGAGCAGTACTTC.

This clone was picked up one time. This rearrangement joins TRBV25-1 to TRBJ1-1; D is undetermined. V dropped 5 bases and J dropped 0 bases, with 7 bases sitting between them. The germline gives CDR1 MGHDK, CDR2 SYGVNS. The CDR3 is 13 residues long. For the CDR3, the DNA is TGTGCCAGCAGTCTCAACATGAACACTGAAGCTTTCTTT. Translating gives CASSLNMNTEAFF.

The rearrangement joins TRBV11-2 to TRBJ1-5; D perhaps matches TRBD1 (6 bases). The CDR3 sequence is 14 residues long. V was trimmed by 5 bases and J by 6 bases, leaving 14 bases between them. Germline CDR1 is SGHAT and CDR2 is FQNNGV. CDR3 in amino acids: CASSPLQGSQPQHF. The CDR3, as DNA: TGTGCCAGCAGCCCGCTCCAGGGGTCTCAGCCCCAGCATTTT.

The count of this clone is one. This chain joins TRBV27 and TRBJ2-5; TRBD2 matches at 9 bases. In germline, CDR1 is MNHEY, CDR2 SMNVEV (reference sequence). The CDR3 has 16 residues. Trimming took 0 bases from V and 6 from J; bases not matched to a gene: 8. This CDR3 is CASSLSPSGIRQTQYF. The CDR3 DNA reads as TGTGCCAGCAGTTTATCACCTAGCGGGATACGACAGACCCAGTACTTC.

CDR3 loop: CASSDPRGASARETQYF. CDR3 in DNA: TGTGCCAGTAGCGACCCCCGGGGGGCTAGCGCTAGAGAGACCCAGTACTTC. The chain recombines TRBV19 with TRBJ2-5, with D tentatively TRBD2 (7 bases). V was shortened by 6 bases and J by 4 bases, with 24 bases between the two germline ends. Looked up from germline, CDR1 is LNHDA and CDR2 is SQIVND (reference sequence). The CDR3 is made up of 17 amino acids.

J is TRBJ2-1 and V is TRBV19; a possible D gene is TRBD2 (5 bases). This CDR3 spans 12 amino acids. Germline CDR1 reads LNHDA; CDR2 reads SQIVND (reference sequence). Trimming left V 9 bases short and J 7 bases short, with 13 bases between. The chain's CDR3 is CASRFGENEQFF. For the CDR3, the DNA is TGTGCCAGCCGCTTCGGGGAGAATGAGCAGTTCTTC. The variable domain in full, with the rest retrieved from reference TRBV19 and TRBJ2-1, is DGGITQSPKYLFRKEGQNVTLSCEQNLNHDAMYWYRQDPGQGLRLIYYSQIVNDFQKGDIAEGYSVSREKKESFPLTVTSAQKNPTAFYLCASRFGENEQFFGPGTRLTVL.

The table lists this clone with a count of one. The chain recombines TRBV5-1 with TRBJ2-3; TRBD2 agrees at 8 bases. Germline V gene sequence: CDR1 SGHRS, CDR2 YFSETQ. The CDR3 has 18 amino acids. The V segment lost 5 bases and the J segment 1 base; nucleotides outside the gene matches: 15. The CDR3: CASSLTGTRLSGTDTQYF. CDR3 in DNA: TGCGCCAGCAGTTTAACCGGGACTAGACTTTCGGGCACAGATACGCAGTATTTT.

This sequence joins TRBV10-3 and TRBJ2-7, with 9 nucleotides matching TRBD1. The CDR3 totals 14 residues. V lost 6 bases and J lost 2; bases outside the gene matches: 5. Germline V gene lookup returns CDR1 ENHRY and CDR2 SYGVKD. The CDR3 sequence: CAISPGQGTYEQYF. In nucleotides, the CDR3 is TGTGCCATCAGCCCGGGACAGGGAACCTACGAGCAGTACTTC.

The chain combines TRBV6-1 with TRBJ1-2, with D maybe TRBD1 (6 bases). This CDR3 spans 16 amino acids. V gave up 0 bases and J gave up 7 bases, with 18 bases separating them. The germline V gene has CDR1 MNHNS and CDR2 SASEGT. CDR3 region: CASSEAGGSGAFGYTF. CDR3 nucleotides: TGTGCCAGCAGTGAAGCGGGAGGGTCGGGGGCGTTTGGCTACACCTTC.

This clone was seen a single time. The rearrangement joins TRBV30 to TRBJ1-1; perhaps TRBD1 as D (5 bases). The CDR3 covers 14 residues. The germline gives CDR1 GTSNPN, CDR2 SVGIG (reference sequence). Trimming removed 0 bases from V and 3 bases from J, with 11 bases in between. CDR3 sequence (DNA): TGTGCCTGGAGTGTAGGGGCGATGGACACTGAAGCTTTCTTT. Residues: CAWSVGAMDTEAFF.

The V call is TRBV4-1, the J call TRBJ1-5; a weak D match, TRBD1 (5 bases). Germline CDR1 reads MGHRA; CDR2 reads YSYEKL. V lost 8 bases, J lost 7 bases, and 15 bases lay in between. This CDR3 contains 13 residues. CDR3 nucleotides: TGCGCCAGCGGTTTGTCGGGGGAGCAGCCCCAGCATTTT. This encodes CASGLSGEQPQHF.

The gene calls are TRBV5-6 and TRBJ1-1; tentatively, D is TRBD1 (5 bases). Trimming stripped 4 bases from V and 11 bases from J, with 15 bases between. Germline CDR1 SGHDT, CDR2 YYEEEE. This CDR3 comprises 12 residues. In nucleotides, the CDR3 is TGTGCCAGCAGCCCCCGTCGGGGGTGGGCTTTCTTT. This encodes CASSPRRGWAFF.

This clone was found a few times. V and J are TRBV19 and TRBJ1-3; TRBD1 matches at 7 bases. CDR3 length equals 16 residues. Germline-derived CDR1 and CDR2 are LNHDA and SQIVND (reference sequence). V was clipped by 5 bases and J by 2 bases; unmatched bases: 9. CDR3 protein: CASSDTGQITGNTIYF. DNA of the CDR3: TGTGCCAGTAGTGACACGGGACAGATCACTGGAAACACCATATATTTT.

The chain recombines TRBV29-1 with TRBJ1-1; D call uncertain. Trimming removed 3 bases from V and 3 bases from J, with 14 bases in between. The germline CDR1 and CDR2 sequences are SQVTM and ANQGSEA. The CDR3 sequence is 14 residues long. The CDR3 is CSVEVVGHHTEAFF. The CDR3 region has the DNA TGCAGCGTTGAGGTAGTTGGTCACCACACTGAAGCTTTCTTT.

This clone was seen a single time. The V call is TRBV9, the J call TRBJ2-7; maybe TRBD1 (6 bases). The CDR3 loop spans 15 amino acids. The V end was cut by 7 bases, the J end by 7 bases, with 24 bases between. The germline V gene encodes CDR1 SGDLS and CDR2 YYNGEE. The CDR3 DNA reads TGTGCCAGCGGTATCGGGACACTGGATCACGGGGAGCAGTACTTC. It is translated as CASGIGTLDHGEQYF.

This clone was seen a few times. This chain uses TRBV10-3 with TRBJ1-1; no reliable D call. V was trimmed by 2 bases and J by 2 bases, leaving 6 bases between them. There are 13 residues in the CDR3. Germline CDR1 ENHRY, CDR2 SYGVKD. The CDR3 here is CAISERGNTEAFF. CDR3 in DNA: TGTGCCATCAGTGAGCGAGGTAACACTGAAGCTTTCTTT.

The chain joins TRBV10-3 to TRBJ2-3; TRBD2 matches at 9 bases. Germline loops: CDR1 ENHRY, CDR2 SYGVKD. This CDR3 has 17 amino acids. V trimming: 0 bases; J trimming: 1 base; junction bases outside the gene matches: 5. The CDR3 sequence: CAISESELAGRTDTQYF. In DNA form, the CDR3 reads TGTGCCATCAGTGAGTCGGAGCTAGCGGGACGCACAGATACGCAGTATTTT.

The chain couples TRBV7-9 to TRBJ1-5, with D uncertain. The V gene's germline CDR1 is SEHNR and CDR2 FQNEAQ (reference sequence). The length of the CDR3 is 14 residues. V was pared by 2 bases and J by 4 bases, with 9 bases between. CDR3: CASSLSDANQPQHF. For the CDR3, the DNA is TGTGCCAGCAGCTTAAGTGATGCGAATCAGCCCCAGCATTTT. Drawing the rest from reference TRBV7-9 and TRBJ1-5, the complete variable domain is DTGVSQNPRHKITKRGQNVTFRCDPISEHNRLYWYRQTLGQGPEFLTYFQNEAQLEKSRLLSDRFSAERPKGSFSTLEIQRTEQGDSAMYLCASSLSDANQPQHFGDGTRLSIL.

The CDR3 protein is CASSLGLSGANVLTF. The CDR3 nucleotides are TGTGCCAGCAGTTTGGGGCTTTCTGGGGCCAACGTCCTGACTTTC. The chain recombines TRBV28 with TRBJ2-6, with D possibly TRBD1 on 5 matching bases. Germline loops: CDR1 MDHEN, CDR2 SYDVKM. This CDR3 region has 15 residues. The V gene lost 3 bases and the J gene lost 1 base, with 7 bases spanning the gap.

This sequence joins TRBV5-4 and TRBJ1-2; 7 bases match TRBD1. The CDR3 contains 16 residues. Germline values: CDR1 SGHNT, CDR2 YYREEE (reference sequence). V was clipped by 5 bases and J by 1 base; unmatched bases: 11. CDR3 region: CASSDRDRPINYGYTF. The CDR3 nucleotides are TGTGCCAGCAGTGATAGGGACAGACCGATTAACTATGGCTACACCTTC.

The chain recombines TRBV19 with TRBJ2-2; D is possibly TRBD2 (6 bases). Germline V gene lookup returns CDR1 LNHDA and CDR2 SQIVND (reference sequence). The CDR3 length is 17 residues. The V end lost 0 bases, the J end lost 9 bases, and 20 bases lay between the germline ends. This CDR3 is CASSIEASRELGWELFF. The CDR3 DNA is TGTGCCAGTAGTATAGAAGCATCCCGGGAGCTTGGATGGGAGCTGTTTTTT.

V gene TRBV7-2 combines with J gene TRBJ2-1; 10 bases agree with TRBD2. CDR3 length: 15 residues. CDR1 and CDR2 from the germline V gene are SGHTA and FQGNSA. Trimming removed 4 bases from V and 6 bases from J; junction bases left unmatched: 6. CDR3 coding DNA: TGTGCCAGCAGCTCCCGGACTAGCGGCCCCAATGAGCAGTTCTTC. This sequence encodes CASSSRTSGPNEQFF.

J is TRBJ2-1 and V is TRBV19; D is unclear. The CDR3 extends over 16 amino acids. Germline V gene data show CDR1 as LNHDA and CDR2 as SQIVND (reference sequence). Trimming took 0 bases from V and 1 from J, leaving 10 bases between them. The CDR3 region has the DNA TGTGCCAGTAGTATAGATCTGGTTAGTTCCTACAATGAGCAGTTCTTC. Translated, it gives CASSIDLVSSYNEQFF.

This chain links TRBV6-5 with TRBJ2-7; weak D call: TRBD2 (5 bases). The CDR3 is 15 residues long. The V end was cut by 5 bases, the J end by 4 bases, with 18 bases between. Germline V gene sequence: CDR1 MNHEY, CDR2 SVGAGI. The CDR3: CASSPLGLMEYEQYF. As DNA, the CDR3 is TGTGCCAGCAGTCCCCTCGGACTTATGGAGTACGAGCAGTACTTC.

The chain uses TRBV7-9 and TRBJ2-3, with D possibly TRBD2 on 6 matching bases. This CDR3 is built from 14 residues. The germline gives CDR1 SEHNR, CDR2 FQNEAQ (reference sequence). V was trimmed by 5 bases and J by 2 bases, leaving 11 bases between them. CDR3 DNA: TGTGCCAGCAGCCCCCTAGCGAACACAGATACGCAGTATTTT. It translates to CASSPLANTDTQYF.